These T cell receptor beta chains were read from a single sample in a study of T cells in Graves' hyperthyroidism and ophthalmopathy. TCRdb ran MiXCR on the multiplex PCR reads and lists one entry per CDR3 protein. This sample has about 290,000 distinct CDR3 sequences, with roughly 15% found just once. The sequenced material came from blood. These receptors came from a woman between 50 and 59 years old with Graves' hyperthyroidism that later progressed to Graves' ophthalmopathy. The CDR3 runs from the conserved cysteine through the conserved F or W. D genes are given only for firm matches. Not all rows give a size; the values are once, few, many and, for expanded clones, a class.

j_call	v_call	d_call	clone_size	cdr3_nt	cdr3_aa
TRBJ2-1	TRBV2	NA	many	TGTGCCAGCAGTGACAGGGACCAGAGGCCCTACAATGAGCAGTTCTTC	CASSDRDQRPYNEQFF
TRBJ1-2	TRBV12-3/TRBV12-4	NA	NA	TGTGCCAGCAGTGAAGACAGTCCTAACTATGGCTACACCTTC	CASSEDSPNYGYTF
TRBJ1-2	TRBV19	TRBD1	once	TGTGCCAGCATTTCCCTTCACCGGGACAGCAACTATGGCTACACCTTC	CASISLHRDSNYGYTF
TRBJ2-1	TRBV18	NA	many	TGTGCCAGCTCAGCAAAGTCGGGCAATGAGCAGTTCTTC	CASSAKSGNEQFF
TRBJ2-1	TRBV12-3/TRBV12-4	NA	many	TGTGCCAGCAGCGGAACAGAACGTCAGCAGTTCTTC	CASSGTERQQFF
TRBJ2-7	TRBV5-1	TRBD2	NA	TGCGCCAGCAGCTTGGCGGCGGGAGGGGGGTACGAGCAGTACTTC	CASSLAAGGGYEQYF
TRBJ2-1	TRBV18	NA	many	TGTGCCAGCTCACCACCGGAGGCTGTCAATGAGCAGTTCTTC	CASSPPEAVNEQFF
TRBJ2-7	TRBV7-8	NA	many	TGTGCCAGCAGCTTAGAAAGGGGACAAAACTACGAGCAGTACTTC	CASSLERGQNYEQYF
TRBJ2-2	TRBV4-1	NA	NA	TGCGCCAGCAGCCCGGGCCTGTTGCGTAACACCGGGGAGCTGTTTTTT	CASSPGLLRNTGELFF
TRBJ2-1	TRBV3-1	TRBD2	many	TGTGCCAGCAGCCAATCTCTACTAGCGGCCTCCTACAATGAGCAGTTCTTC	CASSQSLLAASYNEQFF
TRBJ1-2	TRBV20-1	TRBD1	NA	TGCAGTGCCGGACAGGGAACTAACTATGGCTACACCTTC	CSAGQGTNYGYTF
TRBJ2-1	TRBV7-2	TRBD2	NA	TGTGCCAGCAGCTTAGCAGTAGGCGGGAGGGCCTTCAATGAGCAGTTCTTC	CASSLAVGGRAFNEQFF
TRBJ2-1	TRBV28	NA	many	TGTGCCAGCACCCCAACAGGAAATGAGCAGTTCTTC	CASTPTGNEQFF
TRBJ2-5	TRBV7-3	NA	many	TGTGCCAGCAGCTTAAATGTCAGAGAGACCCAGTACTTC	CASSLNVRETQYF
TRBJ2-5	TRBV28	TRBD2	many	TGTGCCAGCAGTTTATGGCGGGAGGGTGTGAAGACCCAGTACTTC	CASSLWREGVKTQYF
TRBJ2-4	TRBV5-1	NA	few	TGCGCCAGCAGCTTGATCGGGGCGGCCAAAAACATTCAGTACTTC	CASSLIGAAKNIQYF
TRBJ2-1	TRBV2	NA	many	TGTGCCAGCAGTGAAATCGGGGAGAATGAGCAGTTCTTC	CASSEIGENEQFF
TRBJ2-7	TRBV6-1	NA	NA	TGTGCCAGCAGTGAAGCCCACAGCCTCGCCTACGAGCAGTACTTC	CASSEAHSLAYEQYF
TRBJ2-7	TRBV28	NA	many	TGTGCCAGCAACGGAGGGGAGATCCTCGAGCAGTACTTC	CASNGGEILEQYF
TRBJ1-4	TRBV4-1	NA	few	TGCGCCAGCAGCCAAGGATACGCCGGACACCGAGAAAAACTGTTTTTT	CASSQGYAGHREKLFF
TRBJ2-1	TRBV6-4	TRBD2	NA	TGTGCCAGCTCCGCCGGGACTAGCGGGAGAAATGAGCAGTTCTTC	CASSAGTSGRNEQFF
TRBJ1-3	TRBV12-3/TRBV12-4	NA	many	TGTGCCAGCAGTTCTACAGGGCCCACTGGAAACACCATATATTTT	CASSSTGPTGNTIYF
TRBJ2-7	TRBV7-2	TRBD2	many	TGTGCCAGCAGCCTACTTAGCGGGAGCGGGTCCTACGAGCAGTACTTC	CASSLLSGSGSYEQYF
TRBJ1-3	TRBV7-2	NA	NA	TGTGCCAGCAGGAAAAACTCTGGAAACACCATATATTTT	CASRKNSGNTIYF
TRBJ1-1	TRBV30	NA	NA	TGTGCCTGGAGTGTACACAGTAACGCTGAAGCTTTCTTT	CAWSVHSNAEAFF
TRBJ2-7	TRBV6-2/TRBV6-3	TRBD2	many	TGTGCCAGCGATAGGACTAGCGGGTTCGTGGGGGAGCAGTACTTC	CASDRTSGFVGEQYF
TRBJ2-7	TRBV28	TRBD1	many	TGTGCCAGCAGTCCTAGACAGGGTGGTAACGAGCAGTACTTC	CASSPRQGGNEQYF